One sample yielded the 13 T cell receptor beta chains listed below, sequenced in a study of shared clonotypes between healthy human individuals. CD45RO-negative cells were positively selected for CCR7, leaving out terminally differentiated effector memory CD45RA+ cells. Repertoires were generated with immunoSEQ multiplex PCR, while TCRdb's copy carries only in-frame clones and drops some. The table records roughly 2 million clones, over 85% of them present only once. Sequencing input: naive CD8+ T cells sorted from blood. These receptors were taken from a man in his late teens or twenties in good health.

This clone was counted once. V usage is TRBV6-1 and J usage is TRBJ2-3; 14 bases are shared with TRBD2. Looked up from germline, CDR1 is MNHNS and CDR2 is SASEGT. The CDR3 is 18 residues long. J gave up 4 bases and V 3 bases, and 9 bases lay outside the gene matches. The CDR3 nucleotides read TGTGCCAGCAGTGATCCCGGGACTAGCGGGGGTCTTGCAGATACGCAGTATTTT. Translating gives CASSDPGTSGGLADTQYF.

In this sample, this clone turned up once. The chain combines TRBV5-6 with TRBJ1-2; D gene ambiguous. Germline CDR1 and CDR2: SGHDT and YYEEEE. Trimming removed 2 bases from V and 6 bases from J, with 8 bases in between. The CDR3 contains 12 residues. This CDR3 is CASSFLGNGYTF. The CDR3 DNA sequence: TGTGCCAGCAGCTTCTTAGGGAATGGCTACACCTTC. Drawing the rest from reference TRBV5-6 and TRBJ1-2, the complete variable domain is DAGVTQSPTHLIKTRGQQVTLRCSPKSGHDTVSWYQQALGQGPQFIFQYYEEEERQRGNFPDRFSGHQFPNYSSELNVNALLLGDSALYLCASSFLGNGYTFGSGTRLTVV.

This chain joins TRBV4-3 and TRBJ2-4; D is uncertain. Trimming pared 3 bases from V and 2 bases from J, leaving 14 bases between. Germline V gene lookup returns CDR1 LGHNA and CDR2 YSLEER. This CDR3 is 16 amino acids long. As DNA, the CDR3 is TGCGCCAGCAGCCACCTCTTTGACACTACCAAAAACATTCAGTACTTC. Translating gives CASSHLFDTTKNIQYF.

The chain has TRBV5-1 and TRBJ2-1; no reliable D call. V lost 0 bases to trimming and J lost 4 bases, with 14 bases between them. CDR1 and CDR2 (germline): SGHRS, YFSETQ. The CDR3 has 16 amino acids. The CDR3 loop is CASSLAGMIGYNEQFF. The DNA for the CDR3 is TGCGCCAGCAGCTTGGCGGGCATGATCGGATACAATGAGCAGTTCTTC.

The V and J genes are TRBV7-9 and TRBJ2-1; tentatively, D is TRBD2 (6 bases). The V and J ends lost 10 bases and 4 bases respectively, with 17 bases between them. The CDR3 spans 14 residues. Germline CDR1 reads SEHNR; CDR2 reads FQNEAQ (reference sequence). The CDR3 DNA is TGTGCCACCCGGGGAGGAGGCGGATACAATGAGCAGTTCTTC. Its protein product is CATRGGGGYNEQFF. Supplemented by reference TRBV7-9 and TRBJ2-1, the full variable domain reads DTGVSQNPRHKITKRGQNVTFRCDPISEHNRLYWYRQTLGQGPEFLTYFQNEAQLEKSRLLSDRFSAERPKGSFSTLEIQRTEQGDSAMYLCATRGGGGYNEQFFGPGTRLTVL.

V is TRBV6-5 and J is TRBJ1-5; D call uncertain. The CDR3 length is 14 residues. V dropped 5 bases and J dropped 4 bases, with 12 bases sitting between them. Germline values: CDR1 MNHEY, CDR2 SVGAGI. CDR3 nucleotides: TGTGCCAGCAGTCCCTTCCTGGGGAATCAGCCCCAGCATTTT. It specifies CASSPFLGNQPQHF.

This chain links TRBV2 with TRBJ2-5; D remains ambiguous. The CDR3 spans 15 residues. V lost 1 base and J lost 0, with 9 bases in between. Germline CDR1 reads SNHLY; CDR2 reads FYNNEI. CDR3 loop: CASSEGPMYQETQYF. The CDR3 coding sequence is TGTGCCAGCAGTGAAGGGCCGATGTACCAAGAGACCCAGTACTTC.

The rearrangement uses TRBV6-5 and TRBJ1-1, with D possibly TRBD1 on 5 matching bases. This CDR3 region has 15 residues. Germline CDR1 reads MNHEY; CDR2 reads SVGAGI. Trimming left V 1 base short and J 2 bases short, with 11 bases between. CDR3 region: CASSYYSTDNTEAFF. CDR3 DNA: TGTGCCAGCAGTTACTATTCGACAGATAACACTGAAGCTTTCTTT.

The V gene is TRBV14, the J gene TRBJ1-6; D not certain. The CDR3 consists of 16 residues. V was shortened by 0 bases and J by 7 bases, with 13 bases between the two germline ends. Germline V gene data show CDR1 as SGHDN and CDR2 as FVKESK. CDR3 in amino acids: CASSQDLLGRNSPLHF. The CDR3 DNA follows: TGTGCCAGCAGCCAAGATCTGTTAGGGCGGAATTCACCCCTCCACTTT.

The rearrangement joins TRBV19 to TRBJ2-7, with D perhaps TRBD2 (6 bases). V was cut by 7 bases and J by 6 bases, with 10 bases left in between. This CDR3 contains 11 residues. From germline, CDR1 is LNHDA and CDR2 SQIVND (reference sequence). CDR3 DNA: TGTGCCAGTACCCAGGGAGGCGAGCAGTACTTC. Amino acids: CASTQGGEQYF.

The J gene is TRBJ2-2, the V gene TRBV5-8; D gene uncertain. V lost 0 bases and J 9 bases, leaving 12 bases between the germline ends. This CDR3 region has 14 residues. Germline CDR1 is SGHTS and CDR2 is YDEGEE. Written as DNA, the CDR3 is TGTGCCAGCAGCTTGGAGGCAGCAGCTCGGGAGCTGTTTTTT. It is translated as CASSLEAAARELFF.

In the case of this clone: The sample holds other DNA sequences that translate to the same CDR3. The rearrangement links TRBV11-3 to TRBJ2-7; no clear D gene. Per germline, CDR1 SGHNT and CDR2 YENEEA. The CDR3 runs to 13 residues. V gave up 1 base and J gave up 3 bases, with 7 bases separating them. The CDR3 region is CASSLAGSYEQYF. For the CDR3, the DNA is TGTGCCAGCAGCTTAGCTGGCAGCTACGAGCAGTACTTC.

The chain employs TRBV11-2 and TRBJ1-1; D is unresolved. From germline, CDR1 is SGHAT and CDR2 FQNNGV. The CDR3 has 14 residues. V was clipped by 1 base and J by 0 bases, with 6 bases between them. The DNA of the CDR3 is TGTGCCAGCAGCTTAGGGAGGGTGAACACTGAAGCTTTCTTT. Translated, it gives CASSLGRVNTEAFF.